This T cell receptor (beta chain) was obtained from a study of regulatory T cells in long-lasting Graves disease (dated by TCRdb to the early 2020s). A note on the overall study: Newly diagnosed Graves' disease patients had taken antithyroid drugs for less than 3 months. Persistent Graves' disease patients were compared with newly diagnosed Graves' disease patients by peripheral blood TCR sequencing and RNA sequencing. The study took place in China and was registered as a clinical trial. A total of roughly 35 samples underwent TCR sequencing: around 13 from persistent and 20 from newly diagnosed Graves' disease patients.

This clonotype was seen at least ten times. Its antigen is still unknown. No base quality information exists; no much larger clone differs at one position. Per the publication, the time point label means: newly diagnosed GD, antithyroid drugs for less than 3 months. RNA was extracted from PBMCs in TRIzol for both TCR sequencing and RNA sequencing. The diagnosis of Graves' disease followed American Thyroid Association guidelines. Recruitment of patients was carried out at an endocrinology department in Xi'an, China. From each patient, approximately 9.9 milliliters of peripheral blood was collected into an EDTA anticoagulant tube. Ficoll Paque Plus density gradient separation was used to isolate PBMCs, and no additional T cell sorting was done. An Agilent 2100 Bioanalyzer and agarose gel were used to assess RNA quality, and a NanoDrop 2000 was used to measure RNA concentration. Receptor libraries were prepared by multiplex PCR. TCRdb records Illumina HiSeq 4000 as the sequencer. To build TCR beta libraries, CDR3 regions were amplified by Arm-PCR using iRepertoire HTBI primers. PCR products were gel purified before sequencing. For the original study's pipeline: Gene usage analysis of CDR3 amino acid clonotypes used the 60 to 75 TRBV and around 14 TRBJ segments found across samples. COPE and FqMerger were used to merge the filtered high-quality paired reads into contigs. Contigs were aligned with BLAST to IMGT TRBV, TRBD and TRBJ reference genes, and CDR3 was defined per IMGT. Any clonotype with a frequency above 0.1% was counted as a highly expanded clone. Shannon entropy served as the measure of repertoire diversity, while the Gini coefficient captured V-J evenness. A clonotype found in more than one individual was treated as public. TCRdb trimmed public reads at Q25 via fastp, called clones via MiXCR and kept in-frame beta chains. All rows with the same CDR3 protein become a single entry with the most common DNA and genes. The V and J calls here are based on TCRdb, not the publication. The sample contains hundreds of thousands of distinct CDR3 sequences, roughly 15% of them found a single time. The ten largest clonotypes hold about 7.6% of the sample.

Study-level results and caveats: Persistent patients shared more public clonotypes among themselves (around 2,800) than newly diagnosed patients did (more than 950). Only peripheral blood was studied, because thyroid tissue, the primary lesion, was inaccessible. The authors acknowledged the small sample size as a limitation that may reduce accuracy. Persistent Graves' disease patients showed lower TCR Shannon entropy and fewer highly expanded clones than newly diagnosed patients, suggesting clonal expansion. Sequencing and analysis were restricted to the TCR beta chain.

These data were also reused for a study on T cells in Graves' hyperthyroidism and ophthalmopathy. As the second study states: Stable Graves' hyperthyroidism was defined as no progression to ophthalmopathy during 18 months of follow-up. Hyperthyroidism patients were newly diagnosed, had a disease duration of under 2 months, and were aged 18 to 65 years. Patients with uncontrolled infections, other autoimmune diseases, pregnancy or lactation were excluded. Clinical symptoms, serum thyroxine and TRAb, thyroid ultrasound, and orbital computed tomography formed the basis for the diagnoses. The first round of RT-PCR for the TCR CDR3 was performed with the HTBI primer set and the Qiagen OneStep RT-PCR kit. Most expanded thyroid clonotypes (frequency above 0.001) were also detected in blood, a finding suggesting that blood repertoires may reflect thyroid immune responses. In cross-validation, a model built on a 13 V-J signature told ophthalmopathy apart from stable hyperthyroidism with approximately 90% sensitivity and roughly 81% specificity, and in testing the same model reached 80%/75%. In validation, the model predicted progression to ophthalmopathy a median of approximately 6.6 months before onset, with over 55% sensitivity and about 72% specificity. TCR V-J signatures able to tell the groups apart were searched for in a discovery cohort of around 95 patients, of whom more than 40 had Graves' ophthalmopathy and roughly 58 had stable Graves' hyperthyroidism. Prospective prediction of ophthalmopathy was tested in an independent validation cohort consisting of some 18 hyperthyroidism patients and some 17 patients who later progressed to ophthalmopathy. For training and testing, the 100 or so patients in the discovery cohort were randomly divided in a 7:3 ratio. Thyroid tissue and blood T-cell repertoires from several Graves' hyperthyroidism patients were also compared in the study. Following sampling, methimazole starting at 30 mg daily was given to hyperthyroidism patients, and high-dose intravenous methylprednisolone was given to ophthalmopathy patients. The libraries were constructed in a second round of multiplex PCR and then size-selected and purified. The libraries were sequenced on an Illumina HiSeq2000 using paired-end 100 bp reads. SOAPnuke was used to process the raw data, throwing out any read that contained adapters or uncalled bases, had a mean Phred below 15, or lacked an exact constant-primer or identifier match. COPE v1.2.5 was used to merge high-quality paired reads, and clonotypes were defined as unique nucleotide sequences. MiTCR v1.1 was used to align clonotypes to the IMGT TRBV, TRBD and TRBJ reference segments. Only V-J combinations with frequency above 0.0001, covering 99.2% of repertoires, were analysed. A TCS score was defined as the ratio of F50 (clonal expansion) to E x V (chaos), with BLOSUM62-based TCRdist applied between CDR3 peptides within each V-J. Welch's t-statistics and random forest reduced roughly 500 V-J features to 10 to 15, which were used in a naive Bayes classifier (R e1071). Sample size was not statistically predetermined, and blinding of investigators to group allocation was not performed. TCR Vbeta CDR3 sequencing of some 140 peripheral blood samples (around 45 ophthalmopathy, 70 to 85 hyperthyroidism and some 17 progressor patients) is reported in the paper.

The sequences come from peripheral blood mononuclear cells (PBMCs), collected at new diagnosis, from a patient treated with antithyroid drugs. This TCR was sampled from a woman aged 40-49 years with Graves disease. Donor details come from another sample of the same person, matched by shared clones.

The CDR3 has the sequence CASSLSAGAGEQFF. At the DNA level, the sequence is TGTGCCAGCAGTTTATCAGCGGGAGCGGGTGAGCAGTTCTTC. In this chain, TRBV12-3 or TRBV12-4 is recombined with TRBJ2-1; TRBD2 lines up with 8 middle nucleotides. There are 14 amino acids in the CDR3, from cysteine to phenylalanine inclusive. Of the read, only the CDR3 DNA is kept; its 42 bases are in frame from base 1. The junction shows trimming of 2 bases on V and 9 bases on J, and the gene matches do not reach 6 bases of it.